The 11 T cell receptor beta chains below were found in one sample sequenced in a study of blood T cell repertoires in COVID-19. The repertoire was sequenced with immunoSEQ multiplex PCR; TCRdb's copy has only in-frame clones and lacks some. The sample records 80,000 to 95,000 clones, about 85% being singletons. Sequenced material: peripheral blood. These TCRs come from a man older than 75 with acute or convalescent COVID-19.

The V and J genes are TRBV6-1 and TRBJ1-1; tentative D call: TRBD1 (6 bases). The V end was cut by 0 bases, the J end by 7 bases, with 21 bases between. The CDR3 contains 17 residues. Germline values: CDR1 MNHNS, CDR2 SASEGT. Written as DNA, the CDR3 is TGTGCCAGCAGTGAAGCCTTCTTAGCAGGGGCTGACAGTGAAGCTTTCTTT. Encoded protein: CASSEAFLAGADSEAFF.

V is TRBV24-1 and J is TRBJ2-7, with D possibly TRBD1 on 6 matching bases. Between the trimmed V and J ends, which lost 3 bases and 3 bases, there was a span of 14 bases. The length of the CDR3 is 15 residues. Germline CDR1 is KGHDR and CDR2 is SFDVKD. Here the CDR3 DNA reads TGTGCCACCAGTGATCCTTTCAAGGGGGTCTACGAGCAGTACTTC. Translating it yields CATSDPFKGVYEQYF.

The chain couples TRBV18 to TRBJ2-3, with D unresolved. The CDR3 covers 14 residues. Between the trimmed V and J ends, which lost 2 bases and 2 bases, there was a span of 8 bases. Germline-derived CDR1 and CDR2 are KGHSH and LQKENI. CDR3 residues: CASSPSGLTDTQYF. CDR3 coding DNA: TGTGCCAGCTCACCATCTGGGCTCACAGATACGCAGTATTTT.

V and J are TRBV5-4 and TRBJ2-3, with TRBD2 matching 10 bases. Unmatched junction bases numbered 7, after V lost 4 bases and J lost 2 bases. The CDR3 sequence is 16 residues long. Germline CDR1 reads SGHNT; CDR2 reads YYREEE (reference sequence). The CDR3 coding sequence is TGTGCCAGCAGCGCCGGAGGACTAGCGGCCACAGATACGCAGTATTTT. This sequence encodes CASSAGGLAATDTQYF.

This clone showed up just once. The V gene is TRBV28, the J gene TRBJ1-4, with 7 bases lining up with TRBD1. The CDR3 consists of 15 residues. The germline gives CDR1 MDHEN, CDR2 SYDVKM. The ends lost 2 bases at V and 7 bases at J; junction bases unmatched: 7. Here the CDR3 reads CASSLGGTVGEKLFF. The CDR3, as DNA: TGTGCCAGCAGTTTAGGGGGGACAGTTGGTGAAAAACTGTTTTTT.

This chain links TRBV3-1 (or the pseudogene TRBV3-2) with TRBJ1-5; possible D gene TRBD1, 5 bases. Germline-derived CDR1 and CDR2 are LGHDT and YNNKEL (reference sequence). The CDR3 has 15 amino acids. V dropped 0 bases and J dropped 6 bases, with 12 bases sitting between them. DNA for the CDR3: TGTGCCAGCAGCCAAGATTTGGGGGGTACTCAGCCCCAGCATTTT. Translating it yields CASSQDLGGTQPQHF.

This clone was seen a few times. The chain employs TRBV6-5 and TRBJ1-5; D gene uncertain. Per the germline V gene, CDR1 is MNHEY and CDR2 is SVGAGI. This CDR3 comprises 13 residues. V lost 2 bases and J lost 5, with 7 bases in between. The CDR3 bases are TGTGCCAGCAGTTACGGGAGATATCAGCCCCAGCATTTT. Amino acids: CASSYGRYQPQHF.

The CDR3 here is CASSLAGQEKLFF. The DNA for the CDR3 is TGCGCCAGCAGCTTGGCTGGGCAGGAAAAACTGTTTTTT. This chain links TRBV5-1 with TRBJ1-4; D remains unclear. CDR3 length equals 13 residues. Looked up from germline, CDR1 is SGHRS and CDR2 is YFSETQ. Trimming shortened V by 0 bases and J by 8 bases, and 8 bases separated the two germline ends.

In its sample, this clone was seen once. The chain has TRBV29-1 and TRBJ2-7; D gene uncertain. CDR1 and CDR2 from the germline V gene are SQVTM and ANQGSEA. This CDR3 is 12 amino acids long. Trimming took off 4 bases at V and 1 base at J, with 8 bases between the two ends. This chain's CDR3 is CSVGGESYEQYF. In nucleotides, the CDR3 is TGCAGCGTTGGTGGAGAATCCTACGAGCAGTACTTC.

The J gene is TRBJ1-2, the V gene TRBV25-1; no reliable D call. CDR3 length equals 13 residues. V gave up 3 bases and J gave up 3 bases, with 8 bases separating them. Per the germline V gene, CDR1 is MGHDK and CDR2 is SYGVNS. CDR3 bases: TGTGCCAGCAGTGATGGTGGCTACTATGGCTACACCTTC. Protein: CASSDGGYYGYTF.

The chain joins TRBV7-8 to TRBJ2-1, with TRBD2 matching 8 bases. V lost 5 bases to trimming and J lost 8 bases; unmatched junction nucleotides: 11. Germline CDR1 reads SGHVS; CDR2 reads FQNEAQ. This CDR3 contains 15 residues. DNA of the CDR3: TGTGCCAGCAGCGCTGGACTAGCTAGCTTCGATGAGCAGTTCTTC. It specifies CASSAGLASFDEQFF.